This T cell receptor beta chain was identified during a study of T-cell reconstitution after alpha-beta-depleted transplantation in children. During its preparation, the TCRbeta library received unique molecular identifiers. TCRdb called the PCR reads again in MiXCR, with one record for every CDR3 protein. The top ten hold 20% to 25% of the sample, which has about 22,000 distinct CDR3 sequences, approximately 11% seen once. In this sample, this clonotype turned up many times. CDR1 DFQATT and CDR2 SNEGSKA come from the germline V gene (reference sequence). CDR3 length: 13 residues. The V gene lost 6 bases and the J gene lost 14 bases, with 24 bases spanning the gap.

The sample here was PBMCs from the stem cell graft donor, taken from the stem cell graft. The gene calls are TRBV20-1 and TRBJ2-3; the D gene is possibly TRBD2 (6 bases). This TCR was recovered from a human donor who donated a stem cell graft to a child with chronic granulomatous disease. The CDR3 loop is CSAPGPEAGSGYF. The DNA for the CDR3 is TGCAGTGCGCCCGGGCCGGAGGCGGGGTCAGGGTATTTT.